The following is a TCR beta chain sequence with its context. Its cognate antigen is unknown. This specimen belongs to a study of T cell responses to AZD1222 COVID-19 vaccine. Whole-study context: The study pooled second doses at about 4 or about 12 weeks.

This table comes from immunoSEQ multiplex PCR, and its TCRdb copy is limited to in-frame clones, with some not included. The sample shows approximately 120,000 clones, 70% to 90% of them seen only once. Study conclusions and caveats: CD4 TCRs associated with vaccination spanned spike, dominating at 160-218 and 743-854. Possibly, clonal diversity was underestimated; donors were largely white British and included more females.

CDR1 LGHNA and CDR2 YSLEER come from the germline V gene. The V and J ends lost 3 bases and 2 bases, in that order; junction bases with no gene match: 17. The CDR3 spans 21 residues. Sequencing used peripheral blood, obtained on day 0 of AZD1222 vaccination. V usage is TRBV4-3 and J usage is TRBJ2-3; 13 bases agree with TRBD2. The sequence derives from an adult in good health. The CDR3 DNA sequence: TGCGCCAGCAGCCAGGATCGCCGGGGACTAGCGGGACCCTCAAACACAGATACGCAGTATTTT. This codes for CASSQDRRGLAGPSNTDTQYF.